Below, 20 T cell receptor beta chains from the same sample are listed, as sequenced in a study of cytotoxic CD8 clonotypes in ibrutinib-treated CLL. TCRdb's table, derived via immunoSEQ multiplex PCR, lists solely in-frame clones and lacks some. The top ten hold 25% to 30% of the sample, which has 130,000 or so clones, approximately 80% seen once. This material consisted of PBMCs, taken after 12 months of ibrutinib treatment. Receptors were obtained from a human donor with chronic lymphocytic leukemia.

This chain's CDR3 is CASSPIRTVNTDTQYF. The CDR3 DNA reads TGTGCCAGCAGCCCAATTCGGACCGTCAACACAGATACGCAGTATTTT. The J gene is TRBJ2-3, the V gene TRBV7-2; D is unclear. The ends were cut back, 5 bases at V and 2 bases at J, with 17 bases in the middle. CDR1 is SGHTA, CDR2 FQGNSA, per germline. The CDR3 spans 16 residues.

The J gene is TRBJ2-3, the V gene TRBV7-3; possibly TRBD1 for D (6 bases). V was cut by 0 bases and J by 8 bases, with 21 bases left in between. Germline-derived CDR1 and CDR2 are SGHTA and FQGTGA. CDR3 length: 17 amino acids. As DNA, the CDR3 is TGTGCCAGCAGCTTAACCAGGGCAGGGGAGAAGCGAAGTACGCAGTATTTT. This translates into CASSLTRAGEKRSTQYF.

The V and J genes are TRBV11-2 and TRBJ2-1; perhaps TRBD2 as D (7 bases). The germline gives CDR1 SGHAT, CDR2 FQNNGV. V lost 8 bases and J 9 bases, leaving 26 bases between the germline ends. The length of the CDR3 is 16 residues. DNA of the CDR3: TGTGCCAGCTCCTCCACGATAGAGGGGGGGCGGGGTGAGCAGTTCTTC. Translated: CASSSTIEGGRGEQFF. Variable domain in full (rest from reference TRBV11-2 and TRBJ2-1): EAGVAQSPRYKIIEKRQSVAFWCNPISGHATLYWYQQILGQGPKLLIQFQNNGVVDDSQLPKDRFSAERLKGVDSTLKIQPAKLEDSAVYLCASSSTIEGGRGEQFFGPGTRLTVL.

The chain couples TRBV18 to TRBJ1-6; D remains unclear. The CDR3 length is 13 residues. V gave up 5 bases and J gave up 5 bases, with 7 bases separating them. From germline, CDR1 is KGHSH and CDR2 LQKENI. CDR3 DNA sequence: TGTGCCAGCTCAAATCACGATAATTCACCCCTCCACTTT. This encodes CASSNHDNSPLHF. Drawing the rest from reference TRBV18 and TRBJ1-6, the complete variable domain is NAGVMQNPRHLVRRRGQEARLRCSPMKGHSHVYWYRQLPEEGLKFMVYLQKENIIDESGMPKERFSAEFPKEGPSILRIQQVVRGDSAAYFCASSNHDNSPLHFGNGTRLTVT.

The CDR3 DNA follows: TGTGCCAGCAGTGAGACCGGGGATAGCACCGGGGAGCTGTTTTTT. Translating gives CASSETGDSTGELFF. J is TRBJ2-2 and V is TRBV6-4, with D tentatively TRBD2 (5 bases). V was cut by 3 bases and J by 4 bases, with 12 bases left in between. CDR1 is MRHNA and CDR2 is SNTAGT in the germline V gene. This CDR3 is 15 amino acids long.

The V and J genes are TRBV28 and TRBJ1-1; 7 bases match TRBD1. This CDR3 is built from 13 residues. The junction had 4 bases not matched to a gene; V was cut back by 2 bases and J by 7 bases. Germline V lookup: CDR1 MDHEN, CDR2 SYDVKM. The CDR3 bases are TGTGCCAGCAGTTTACCAGGGGGTGATGAAGCTTTCTTT. Its protein is CASSLPGGDEAFF.

The CDR3 DNA follows: TGTGCCAGCAGTTTCCCGGGGACAGTCTACGAGCAGTACTTC. It encodes CASSFPGTVYEQYF. The chain is built from TRBV28 and TRBJ2-7; 7 bases are shared with TRBD1. V lost 3 bases and J lost 3; bases outside the gene matches: 5. CDR3 size: 14 residues. The germline V gene encodes CDR1 MDHEN and CDR2 SYDVKM. The full variable domain, completed using reference TRBV28 and TRBJ2-7, is DVKVTQSSRYLVKRTGEKVFLECVQDMDHENMFWYRQDPGLGLRLIYFSYDVKMKEKGDIPEGYSVSREKKERFSLILESASTNQTSMYLCASSFPGTVYEQYFGPGTRLTVT.

The V call is TRBV7-6, the J call TRBJ2-3, with D hard to call. Germline V gives CDR1 SGHVS, CDR2 FNYEAQ. This CDR3 has 12 amino acids. With 5 bases removed from V and 5 bases from J, the gap between germline ends came to 8 bases. CDR3 sequence: CASSPMGDTQYF. In nucleotides, the CDR3 is TGTGCCAGCAGCCCGATGGGAGATACGCAGTATTTT.

The rearrangement joins TRBV7-9 to TRBJ1-2, with TRBD1 matching over 7 bases. In germline, CDR1 is SEHNR, CDR2 FQNEAQ (reference sequence). The CDR3 totals 13 residues. The V segment lost 5 bases and the J segment 3 bases; nucleotides outside the gene matches: 3. The CDR3 DNA is TGTGCCAGCAGCCTAGACAGGGACTATGGCTACACCTTC. It translates to CASSLDRDYGYTF.

This clone was seen only a few times. This may be a read error: a much more frequent sequence differs by one nucleotide. Other DNA sequences in this sample translate to the same CDR3. The genes are TRBV7-9 and TRBJ2-3; D is uncertain. The CDR3 length is 13 residues. Trimming took 1 base from V and 0 from J, leaving 2 bases between them. Germline CDR1 is SEHNR and CDR2 is FQNEAQ (reference sequence). CDR3 loop: CASSLESTDTQYF. The DNA of the CDR3 is TGTGCCAGCAGCTTAGAAAGCACAGATACGCAGTATTTT.

The rearrangement links TRBV2 to TRBJ1-6; 11 bases fit TRBD1. The CDR3 extends over 16 amino acids. The junction had 12 bases not matched to a gene; V was cut back by 8 bases and J by 9 bases. Per germline, CDR1 SNHLY and CDR2 FYNNEI. The CDR3 region is CASQSPLGTGGSPLHF. The CDR3 region has the DNA TGTGCCAGCCAGTCCCCTCTCGGGACAGGGGGTTCACCCCTCCACTTT.

This clone was seen a handful of times. The CDR3 here is CASSPSAPPGPGELFF. The CDR3 coding sequence is TGTGCCAGCTCACCGAGCGCCCCGCCGGGACCCGGGGAGCTGTTTTTT. The rearrangement uses TRBV18 and TRBJ2-2; TRBD1 or TRBD2 may be the D gene (5 bases each). This CDR3 is 16 amino acids long. Trimming removed 3 bases from V and 6 bases from J, with 17 bases in between. The V gene's germline CDR1 is KGHSH and CDR2 LQKENI. Full variable domain (rest looked up from reference TRBV18 and TRBJ2-2): NAGVMQNPRHLVRRRGQEARLRCSPMKGHSHVYWYRQLPEEGLKFMVYLQKENIIDESGMPKERFSAEFPKEGPSILRIQQVVRGDSAAYFCASSPSAPPGPGELFFGEGSRLTVL.

The chain couples TRBV4-3 to TRBJ2-5, with D perhaps matching TRBD2 (6 bases). Germline-derived CDR1 and CDR2 are LGHNA and YSLEER. The CDR3 runs 14 residues. V was trimmed by 1 base and J by 7 bases, leaving 13 bases between them. CDR3 coding DNA: TGCGCCAGCAGCCAAGTGAGGGCCGGGGGGACCCAGTACTTC. Its protein is CASSQVRAGGTQYF.

The rearrangement joins TRBV7-6 to TRBJ2-2, with 12 nucleotides matching TRBD1. The germline V gene has CDR1 SGHVS and CDR2 FNYEAQ. V lost 4 bases to trimming and J lost 4 bases; unmatched junction nucleotides: 7. This CDR3 comprises 17 residues. This CDR3 is CASSSEPGQGATGELFF. The DNA for the CDR3 is TGTGCCAGCAGCTCCGAACCGGGACAGGGGGCCACCGGGGAGCTGTTTTTT. The whole variable domain, filled in from reference TRBV7-6 and TRBJ2-2, reads GAGVSQSPRYKVTKRGQDVALRCDPISGHVSLYWYRQALGQGPEFLTYFNYEAQQDKSGLPNDRFSAERPEGSISTLTIQRTEQRDSAMYRCASSSEPGQGATGELFFGEGSRLTVL.

This clone was picked up a small number of times. The rearrangement links TRBV6-1 to TRBJ1-5; 9 bases map to TRBD1. V gave up 9 bases and J gave up 7 bases; unmatched junction bases: 7. CDR1 and CDR2 from the germline V gene are MNHNS and SASEGT. This CDR3 comprises 13 residues. The CDR3 reads CASQQGARQPQHF. In DNA, the CDR3 is TGTGCCAGTCAACAGGGGGCGAGGCAGCCCCAGCATTTT.

The chain carries TRBV15 and TRBJ1-4; TRBD1 is a possible D gene (5 bases). CDR1 is LNHNV, CDR2 YYDKDF, per germline (reference sequence). The CDR3 contains 16 residues. V was shortened by 0 bases and J by 5 bases, with 13 bases between the two germline ends. CDR3 region: CATSRDDRQANEKLFF. DNA for the CDR3: TGTGCCACCAGCAGAGATGACAGACAAGCAAATGAAAAACTGTTTTTT.

This chain joins TRBV11-1 and TRBJ2-3, with unresolved D. V lost 2 bases and J 0 bases, leaving 9 bases between the germline ends. The CDR3 covers 15 residues. Per the germline V gene, CDR1 is SGHAT and CDR2 is FQDESV (reference sequence). This CDR3 is CASSLTQASTDTQYF. The DNA of the CDR3 is TGTGCCAGCAGCTTAACCCAAGCTAGCACAGATACGCAGTATTTT.

V usage is TRBV4-2 and J usage is TRBJ2-5, with TRBD2 identical over 9 bases. The germline V gene encodes CDR1 LGHNA and CDR2 YNFKEQ. There are 14 residues in the CDR3. With V trimmed by 3 bases and J by 7 bases, 6 bases remained unmatched. CDR3 amino acids: CASSQASGEGTQYF. The CDR3 DNA reads as TGTGCCAGCAGCCAGGCTAGCGGGGAAGGGACCCAGTACTTC.

This clone showed up just a few times. The chain joins TRBV7-6 to TRBJ2-2; 7 nucleotides agree with TRBD2. Germline CDR1 reads SGHVS; CDR2 reads FNYEAQ. J lost 3 bases, V lost 2 bases, and 6 bases had no gene match. The length of the CDR3 is 16 residues. The CDR3 reads CASSLFAGDHTGELFF. For the CDR3, the DNA is TGTGCCAGCAGCTTATTTGCGGGAGATCACACCGGGGAGCTGTTTTTT.

The chain has TRBV6-5 and TRBJ1-4, with D perhaps TRBD1 (6 bases). This CDR3 is 14 amino acids long. V was trimmed by 10 bases and J by 8 bases, leaving 20 bases between them. CDR1 MNHEY and CDR2 SVGAGI come from the germline V gene. In DNA form, the CDR3 reads TGTGCCACCACCGCGGACAGTCTGAAGGAAAAACTGTTTTTT. It encodes CATTADSLKEKLFF.